The TCR beta chain described here comes from a study of shared clonotypes between healthy human individuals. Overall study results and limits: Generation of non-shared clonotypes was less probable than generation of clonotypes shared by all four donors. Naive subsets, compared against memory subsets, generally had larger estimated richness values. How much donors shared clonotypes was expected to be affected by sequencing depth.

Each replicate PCR on the sorted subsets used 200 to 250 ng DNA (roughly 30,000 T cell genomes). Profiling relied on immunoSEQ multiplex PCR, and the TCRdb table lists in-frame clones only, not all of them. Of 2,500,000 or so clones in the sample, 85% to 95% are singletons; the top ten hold about 0.41%. The CDR3 covers 15 residues. Germline CDR1 reads MDHEN; CDR2 reads SYDVKM. Trimming stripped 6 bases from V and 5 bases from J, with 17 bases between. Notes on this clone: The antigen is not known.

This chain joins TRBV28 and TRBJ2-4; D might be TRBD2 (5 bases). Sequencing input: naive CD4+ T cells from PBMCs. Documented subset: CD45RA+ positively selected. The sequence was collected from a man aged 18 to 29 in good health. Some clones in this sample may be carry-over from other donors' samples. The chain's CDR3 is CASSPPEGRQNIQYF. The CDR3 DNA reads as TGTGCCAGCAGCCCCCCCGAGGGTAGGCAAAACATTCAGTACTTC.